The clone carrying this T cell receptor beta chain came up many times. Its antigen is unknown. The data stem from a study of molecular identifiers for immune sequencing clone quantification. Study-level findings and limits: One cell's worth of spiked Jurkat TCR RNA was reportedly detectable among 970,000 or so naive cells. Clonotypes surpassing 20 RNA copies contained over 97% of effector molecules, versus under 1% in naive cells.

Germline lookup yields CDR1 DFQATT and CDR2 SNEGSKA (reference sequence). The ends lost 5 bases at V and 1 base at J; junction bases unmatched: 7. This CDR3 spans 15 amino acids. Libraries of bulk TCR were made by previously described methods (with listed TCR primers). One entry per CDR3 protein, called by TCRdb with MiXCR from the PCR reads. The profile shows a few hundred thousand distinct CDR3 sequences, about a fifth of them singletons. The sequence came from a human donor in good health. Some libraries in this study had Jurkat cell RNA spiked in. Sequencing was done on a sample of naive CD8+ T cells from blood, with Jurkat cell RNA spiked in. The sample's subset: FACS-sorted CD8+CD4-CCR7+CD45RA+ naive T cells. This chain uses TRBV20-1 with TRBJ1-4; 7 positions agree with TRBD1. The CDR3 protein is CSAPRTGRTNEKLFF. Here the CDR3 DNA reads TGCAGTGCTCCCCGGACAGGCCGAACTAATGAAAAACTGTTTTTT.